The entry that follows covers one T cell receptor (beta chain) sequence. CDR1 and CDR2 (germline): KGHSH, LQKENI. The length of the CDR3 is 14 residues. V lost 3 bases, J lost 3 bases, and 1 base stayed unmatched. Generated by immunoSEQ multiplex PCR, the TCRdb table keeps only in-frame clones and is missing some. There are about 250,000 clones in the sample; 89% occur only once, and less than 0.95% lies in the top ten. These data originate in a study of blood T cell repertoires in COVID-19. This TCR came from a woman aged 40-49 years who had recovered from COVID-19. This chain joins TRBV18 and TRBJ2-3; 9 bases map to TRBD2. The sample comprised peripheral blood. This chain's CDR3 is CASSPREGTDTQYF. CDR3 DNA sequence: TGTGCCAGCTCACCGCGGGAGGGAACAGATACGCAGTATTTT.